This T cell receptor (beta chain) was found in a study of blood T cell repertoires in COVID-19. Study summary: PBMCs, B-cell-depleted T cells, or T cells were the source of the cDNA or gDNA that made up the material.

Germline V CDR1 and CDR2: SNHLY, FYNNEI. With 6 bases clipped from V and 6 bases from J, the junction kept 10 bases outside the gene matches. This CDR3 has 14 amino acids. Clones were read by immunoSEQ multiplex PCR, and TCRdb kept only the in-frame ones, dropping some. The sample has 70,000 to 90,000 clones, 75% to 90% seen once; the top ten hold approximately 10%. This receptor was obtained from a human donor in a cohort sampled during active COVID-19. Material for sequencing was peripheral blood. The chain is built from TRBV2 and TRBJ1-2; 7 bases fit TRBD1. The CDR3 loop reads CASSARQGTDGYTF. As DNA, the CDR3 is TGTGCCAGCAGCGCGCGACAGGGTACGGATGGCTACACCTTC.